The entry below gives a single T cell receptor beta chain sequence along with its context. Generated by immunoSEQ multiplex PCR, the TCRdb table keeps only in-frame clones and is missing some. The repertoire has 12,000 or so clones, 84% of them found once; the top ten carry approximately 8.1%. The source of the sample is a study of tumor-infiltrating lymphocytes in localized non-small cell lung cancer. Study at large: From each patient, both tumor and uninvolved lung, non-adjacent to tumor, were sampled.

Per the germline V gene, CDR1 is SGHTA and CDR2 is FQGNSA. The ends were cut back, 5 bases at V and 8 bases at J, with 16 bases in the middle. The CDR3 totals 15 residues. Material: lung tumor tissue. This chain joins TRBV7-2 and TRBJ1-6, with a possible D match to TRBD1 (6 bases). This sequence was found in a human donor with non-small cell lung cancer. This CDR3 reads CASSPRGGGDSPLHF. DNA of the CDR3: TGTGCCAGCAGCCCCCGGGGTGGGGGCGATTCACCCCTCCACTTT.